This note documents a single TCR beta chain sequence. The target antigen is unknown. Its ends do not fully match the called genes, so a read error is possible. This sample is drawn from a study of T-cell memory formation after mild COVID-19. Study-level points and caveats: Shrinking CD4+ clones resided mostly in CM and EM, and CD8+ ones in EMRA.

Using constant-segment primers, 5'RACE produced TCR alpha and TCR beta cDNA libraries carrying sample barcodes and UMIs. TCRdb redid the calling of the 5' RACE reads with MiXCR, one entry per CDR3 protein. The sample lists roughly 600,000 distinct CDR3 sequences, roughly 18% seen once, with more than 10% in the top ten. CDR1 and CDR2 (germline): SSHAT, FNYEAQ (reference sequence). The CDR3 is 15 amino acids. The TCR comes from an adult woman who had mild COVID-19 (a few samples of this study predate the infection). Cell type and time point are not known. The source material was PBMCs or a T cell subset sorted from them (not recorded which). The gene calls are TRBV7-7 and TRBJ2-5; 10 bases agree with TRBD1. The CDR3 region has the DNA TGTGCTAGCAGCTCGCGGACAGGGGGGATGGAGACCCAGTACTTC. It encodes CASSSRTGGMETQYF.